Each of the 21 T cell receptor beta chains below was sequenced from the same sample in a study of tumor-infiltrating lymphocytes in glioblastoma multiforme (dated by TCRdb to 2017 to 2019). Sequencing was carried out with an Illumina HiSeq 2500. TCRB libraries were constructed from RNA through three rounds of nested multiplex PCR following a modified ARM-PCR protocol with multiple V-beta primers and a C-beta primer. TCRdb cleaned the public reads at Q25 with fastp, built clones with MiXCR and kept in-frame beta chains. Each entry merges the rows of one CDR3 protein and shows their most common DNA and genes. This sample lists 10,000 or so distinct CDR3 sequences; less than 75% were detected once. About 40% of the sample goes to the ten largest clones. The sample comprised brain tumor tissue. The receptors here all came from a male donor with glioblastoma.

A remark on this clonotype: One end of the junction does not line up with germline, which may come from a read error. The chain combines TRBV11-2 with TRBJ2-1; TRBD1 is a possible D gene (5 bases). The length of the CDR3 is 17 residues. Looked up from germline, CDR1 is SGHAT and CDR2 is FQNNGV. The CDR3 DNA is TGCGCCAGCAGCTTAGCTGTAAAGGGGCCTTCGCGCAATGAGCAGTTCTTC. Protein product: CASSLAVKGPSRNEQFF.

This clonotype was seen only once. The chain has TRBV20-1 and TRBJ2-1; D call uncertain. Deletions cut 6 bases from V and 8 bases from J, with 11 bases between. The CDR3 has 11 residues. The germline CDR1 and CDR2 sequences are DFQATT and SNEGSKA (reference sequence). The CDR3 DNA reads TGCAGTGCCCAGGAAAGTCATGAGCAGTTCTTC. Amino acid sequence: CSAQESHEQFF.

Details on this clonotype: A read error may be the cause here, since a much bigger clone is one base away. The chain joins TRBV7-3 to TRBJ2-7; 9 bases align to TRBD1. Trimming cost V 8 bases and J 3 bases; bases outside gene matches: 14. CDR3 length equals 16 residues. In germline, CDR1 is SGHTA, CDR2 FQGTGA. CDR3 loop: CASCLTGTGMGYEQYF. CDR3 bases: TGTGCCAGCTGCCTTACCGGGACAGGGATGGGCTACGAGCAGTACTTC.

As concerns this clonotype: A junction boundary mismatches the germline segment, possibly from a read error. The chain uses TRBV6-5 and TRBJ2-7; TRBD2 is a possible D gene (5 bases). The germline V gene has CDR1 MNHEY and CDR2 SVGAGI. There are 15 residues in the CDR3. In nucleotides, the CDR3 is TGTGCCGGCAGTACTGCATTAGCGCATAACTACGAGCAGTACTTC. Translation gives CAGSTALAHNYEQYF.

As concerns this clonotype: At one end the junction does not follow the germline gene, possibly because of a read error. The CDR3 reads CSGFAGVDEQLF. CDR3 sequence (DNA): TGCAGTGGGTTTGCGGGAGTGGATGAGCAGCTCTTC. The chain recombines TRBV20-1 with TRBJ2-1; 7 nucleotides match TRBD2. The V gene's germline CDR1 is DFQATT and CDR2 SNEGSKA (reference sequence). The CDR3 has 12 residues.

On this clonotype itself: Sequence at one end of the junction differs from germline and may be a read error. The chain links TRBV11-2 to TRBJ2-7, with D possibly being TRBD2 (5 bases). Germline values: CDR1 SGHAT, CDR2 FQNNGV. The CDR3 totals 15 residues. The CDR3 DNA follows: TGTGCCAGCAGCTTCTCTAGCCTGGCACTATACAAGCAGTGCTTC. This codes for CASSFSSLALYKQCF.

The rearrangement joins TRBV11-2 to TRBJ1-1, with D unclear. From germline, CDR1 is SGHAT and CDR2 FQNNGV. CDR3 length equals 14 residues. The V gene lost 5 bases and the J gene lost 1 base, with 11 bases spanning the gap. The CDR3 sequence: CASSHPWGNTEAFF. Here the CDR3 DNA reads TGTGCCAGCAGCCACCCCTGGGGGAACACTGAAGCTTTCTTT.

Turning to this clonotype: As the CDR3 is not closed by the conserved phenylalanine or tryptophan, this likely results from a read error. This rearrangement joins TRBV5-6 to TRBJ2-1; D is unresolved. The V end was cut by 2 bases, the J end by 7 bases, with 19 bases between. In germline, CDR1 is SGHDT, CDR2 YYEEEE. The CDR3 contains 16 residues. CDR3 nucleotides: TGTGCCAGCAGCTTTTTTGCGCAGGAACAGTATAATGAGCAGTTCTCC. This translates into CASSFFAQEQYNEQFS.

Remarks on this clonotype: The junction shows a germline mismatch at one end, possibly a read error. The chain combines TRBV2 with TRBJ2-3; D is undetermined. The CDR3 runs to 14 residues. The germline V gene has CDR1 SNHLY and CDR2 FYNNEI. The CDR3 region is CASSFYGPTNTQYF. CDR3 sequence (DNA): TGTGCCAGCAGTTTCTATGGTCCCACAAATACGCAGTATTTT.

The chain carries TRBV5-4 and TRBJ2-7; 8 positions agree with TRBD2. Germline V CDR1 and CDR2: SGHNT, YYREEE (reference sequence). The CDR3 spans 14 residues. V lost 1 base to trimming and J lost 6 bases; unmatched junction nucleotides: 6. DNA for the CDR3: TGTGCCAGCAGCTTGAGGAGCGGGAGTGGCGAGCAGTACTTC. Amino acid sequence: CASSLRSGSGEQYF. The whole variable domain, filled in from reference TRBV5-4 and TRBJ2-7, reads ETGVTQSPTHLIKTRGQQVTLRCSSQSGHNTVSWYQQALGQGPQFIFQYYREEENGRGNFPPRFSGLQFPNYSSELNVNALELDDSALYLCASSLRSGSGEQYFGPGTRLTVT.

Points on this clonotype: Relative to the germline gene, one junction end is altered; a read error may explain this. The V and J genes are TRBV20-1 and TRBJ2-3, with 10 bases aligning to TRBD2. The CDR3 covers 20 residues. The V gene's germline CDR1 is DFQATT and CDR2 SNEGSKA (reference sequence). DNA of the CDR3: TGCAGTGCTAGTCGCCACGGACCAGCGGGAGGGCCGAGTAGGACAGATACACAGTATTTT. It encodes CSASRHGPAGGPSRTDTQYF.

As for this clonotype: A read error is likely, as this CDR3 ends without the conserved phenylalanine or tryptophan. The rearrangement joins TRBV11-2 to TRBJ2-1; D is perhaps TRBD1 (6 bases). Germline V gene data show CDR1 as SGHAT and CDR2 as FQNNGV. This CDR3 is built from 13 residues. CDR3 protein: CASSLDRGSEQFH. In DNA, the CDR3 is TGTGCCAGCAGTTTAGATAGGGGGAGTGAGCAGTTCCAC.

A note on this clonotype: The junction does not match germline at one end; this may be a read error. The rearrangement joins TRBV20-1 to TRBJ2-7; 10 bases match TRBD1. Germline V gives CDR1 DFQATT, CDR2 SNEGSKA (reference sequence). This CDR3 is built from 19 residues. CDR3 sequence reads: CCARKPGTGVFPSSYQQYF. CDR3 DNA: TGCTGTGCTAGAAAACCCGGGACAGGGGTTTTCCCGAGCTCCTACCAGCAGTACTTC.

This chain links TRBV19 with TRBJ1-1; 7 positions match TRBD1. The J segment lost 6 bases and the V segment lost 5 bases, leaving 9 bases of the junction unmatched. Per germline, CDR1 LNHDA and CDR2 SQIVND (reference sequence). CDR3 length: 14 residues. The CDR3 loop reads CASSPGQIWAEAFF. CDR3 DNA sequence: TGTGCCAGTAGTCCGGGACAGATCTGGGCTGAAGCTTTCTTT.

The J gene is TRBJ2-1, the V gene TRBV12-3 or TRBV12-4; 8 nucleotides agree with TRBD2. Trimming cost V 3 bases and J 6 bases; bases outside gene matches: 1. This CDR3 has 13 amino acids. CDR3 DNA sequence: TGTGCCAGCAGTTTCGGGAGGGTCAATGAGCAGTTCTTC. Translated, it gives CASSFGRVNEQFF.

About this clonotype itself: Mismatch with germline at one junction end may stem from a read error. V usage is TRBV20-1 and J usage is TRBJ2-7, with D tentatively TRBD2 (5 bases). The CDR3 covers 15 residues. Germline loops: CDR1 DFQATT, CDR2 SNEGSKA (reference sequence). The CDR3 bases are TGCAGTGCTAGCACATTAGGGAGTACGGCCGTTGAGCAGTATTTC. As protein: CSASTLGSTAVEQYF.

With regard to this clonotype: A read error may account for a junction end that differs from germline. This chain connects TRBV20-1 to TRBJ2-7; D possibly uses TRBD1 or TRBD2 (5 bases each). CDR1 and CDR2 (germline): DFQATT, SNEGSKA (reference sequence). This CDR3 region has 15 residues. The CDR3 loop reads CGAHYRGRPTYEQYF. CDR3 in DNA: TGCGGTGCCCATTACCGGGGCCGTCCTACCTACGAGCAGTACTTC.

Concerning this clonotype: One end of the junction fails to match germline, which may point to a read error. The chain has TRBV20-1 and TRBJ2-5; D is ambiguous. In germline, CDR1 is DFQATT, CDR2 SNEGSKA (reference sequence). The CDR3 is made up of 16 amino acids. The CDR3 DNA is TGCAGTGCTAGGGATGAGCAGGTTGCGTTTAAAGAGGCCCAGTACTTC. Residues: CSARDEQVAFKEAQYF.

Of note for this clonotype: One junction end disagrees with the germline gene, perhaps due to a read error. V usage is TRBV14 and J usage is TRBJ2-4; D might be TRBD1 (6 bases). Per the germline V gene, CDR1 is SGHDN and CDR2 is FVKESK. There are 13 residues in the CDR3. As DNA, the CDR3 is TGTGCCAGTAGCCAGTCCCAAGGGGGCATTCAGTACTTC. It specifies CASSQSQGGIQYF.

The rearrangement joins TRBV28 to TRBJ2-7; TRBD1 agrees at 8 bases. This CDR3 region has 15 residues. Germline V gene sequence: CDR1 MDHEN, CDR2 SYDVKM. The V and J ends lost 1 base and 6 bases, in that order; junction bases with no gene match: 8. The CDR3 spells CASSLYRTGFVEQYF. CDR3 DNA: TGTGCCAGCAGTTTATATAGGACAGGGTTTGTCGAGCAGTACTTC.

Regarding this clonotype: Germline and junction disagree at one end, which may indicate a read error. V gene TRBV14 combines with J gene TRBJ2-4; 7 nucleotides match TRBD2. CDR3 length: 16 amino acids. Per the germline V gene, CDR1 is SGHDN and CDR2 is FVKESK. The CDR3 nucleotides read TGTGCCAGCAGTCAAGCGGGACTTTTAGCCCAAAACATTCAGTACTTC. It translates to CASSQAGLLAQNIQYF.